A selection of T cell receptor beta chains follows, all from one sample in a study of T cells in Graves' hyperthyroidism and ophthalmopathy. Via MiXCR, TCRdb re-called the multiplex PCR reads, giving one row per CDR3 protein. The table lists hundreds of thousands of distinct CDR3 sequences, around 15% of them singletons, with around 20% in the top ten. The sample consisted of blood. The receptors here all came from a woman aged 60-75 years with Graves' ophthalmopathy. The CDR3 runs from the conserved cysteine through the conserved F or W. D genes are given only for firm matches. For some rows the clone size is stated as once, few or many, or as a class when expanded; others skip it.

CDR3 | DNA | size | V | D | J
CASTPWLTQETQYF | TGTGCCAGCACCCCGTGGCTTACGCAAGAGACCCAGTACTTC | many | TRBV28 | - | TRBJ2-5
CASTSLGRENNEQFF | TGTGCCAGTACCTCACTGGGACGGGAGAACAATGAGCAGTTCTTC | - | TRBV19 | - | TRBJ2-1
CASSGPFGRAALSYEQYF | TGTGCCAGCAGTGGCCCCTTTGGTCGAGCGGCTCTCTCCTACGAGCAGTACTTC | many | TRBV2 | - | TRBJ2-7
CASSPFGDQRGYYGYTF | TGCGCCAGCAGCCCATTCGGAGACCAGCGGGGTTACTATGGCTACACCTTC | - | TRBV5-1 | - | TRBJ1-2
CASSRTSSSYNEQFF | TGTGCCAGCTCCCGGACCTCCAGCTCCTACAATGAGCAGTTCTTC | once | TRBV18 | - | TRBJ2-1
CASSLGGLAGGSSYNEQFF | TGTGCCAGCAGCTTAGGCGGACTAGCGGGAGGGAGCTCCTACAATGAGCAGTTCTTC | many | TRBV7-9 | TRBD2 | TRBJ2-1
CSAPTGETGELFF | TGCAGTGCTCCGACGGGAGAGACCGGGGAGCTGTTTTTT | - | TRBV20-1 | - | TRBJ2-2
CSAHIRSATNQETQYF | TGCAGTGCCCATATCCGGTCAGCGACAAACCAAGAGACCCAGTACTTC | few | TRBV20-1 | - | TRBJ2-5
CASSPRGGDPETQYF | TGTGCCAGCAGTCCCAGGGGGGGAGACCCAGAGACCCAGTACTTC | many | TRBV27 | - | TRBJ2-5
CASSKGTSGHSTDTQYF | TGTGCCAGCAGCAAAGGGACTAGCGGCCATAGCACAGATACGCAGTATTTT | many | TRBV7-2 | TRBD2 | TRBJ2-3
CASSEGWGEYAGELFF | TGTGCCAGCAGCGAGGGCTGGGGGGAGTACGCCGGGGAGCTGTTTTTT | few | TRBV9 | - | TRBJ2-2
CASSPIAGSSYEQYF | TGTGCCAGCAGCCCGATAGCGGGGTCTTCCTACGAGCAGTACTTC | many | TRBV4-2 | TRBD2 | TRBJ2-7
CASSPDSLAVTGELFF | TGTGCCAGCAGCCCCGACTCTTTAGCGGTCACCGGGGAGCTGTTTTTT | - | TRBV7-9 | - | TRBJ2-2
CASSLFIGTEAFF | TGTGCCAGCAGCTTATTTATCGGGACTGAAGCTTTCTTT | many | TRBV11-2 | - | TRBJ1-1
CASSQDSWTGYEQYF | TGTGCCAGCAGCCAAGATAGTTGGACAGGCTACGAGCAGTACTTC | many | TRBV3-1 | TRBD1 | TRBJ2-7
CSARVRGIETYSYNSPLHF | TGCAGTGCTAGAGTCAGGGGGATCGAAACGTACTCCTATAATTCACCCCTCCACTTT | few | TRBV20-1 | TRBD1 | TRBJ1-6
CASTKGYSYEQYF | TGTGCCAGCACAAAGGGGTACTCCTACGAGCAGTACTTC | few | TRBV6-1 | - | TRBJ2-7
CASSPGQTRSYEQYF | TGTGCCAGCAGTCCGGGACAGACCCGCTCCTACGAGCAGTACTTC | many | TRBV28 | TRBD1 | TRBJ2-7
CASSTDGTNIQYF | TGTGCCAGCAGTACCGACGGCACAAACATTCAGTACTTC | many | TRBV6-1 | - | TRBJ2-4
CSVERTGGQETQYF | TGCAGCGTTGAACGGACAGGGGGCCAAGAGACCCAGTACTTC | many | TRBV29-1 | TRBD1 | TRBJ2-5
CASSLAENLAKNIQYF | TGTGCCAGCAGTTTAGCAGAGAATCTAGCCAAAAACATTCAGTACTTC | few | TRBV12-3/TRBV12-4 | - | TRBJ2-4
CASGSGETQYF | TGTGCTAGTGGTTCAGGGGAGACCCAGTACTTC | - | TRBV12-5 | - | TRBJ2-5
CSALRTSGRVGETQYF | TGCAGTGCTCTCCGGACTAGCGGGAGAGTGGGGGAGACCCAGTACTTC | few | TRBV20-1 | TRBD2 | TRBJ2-5
CASSRQGDSTEAFF | TGTGCCAGCAGCCGACAGGGTGATAGCACTGAAGCTTTCTTT | many | TRBV2 | TRBD1 | TRBJ1-1
CSARDRLVTDTQYF | TGCAGTGCTAGAGATCGACTAGTCACAGATACGCAGTATTTT | - | TRBV20-1 | - | TRBJ2-3
CSASWTGELFF | TGCAGTGCTAGTTGGACCGGGGAGCTGTTTTTT | once | TRBV20-1 | - | TRBJ2-2